This T cell receptor beta chain was captured in a study of T cells in Graves' hyperthyroidism and ophthalmopathy. Study-wide findings and caveats: Blood also showed most of the thyroid clonotypes that were expanded above 0.001. Ophthalmopathy and stable hyperthyroidism were told apart by a 13 V-J model.

In regard to this clonotype: The antigen is unknown.

From RNA transcripts, TCR beta CDR3 regions were amplified. The primer set for the first-round RT-PCR of the TCR CDR3 was HTBI. Via MiXCR, TCRdb re-called the multiplex PCR reads, giving one row per CDR3 protein. The sample consists of under 300,000 distinct CDR3 sequences, 25% to 30% of them appearing once. Germline V lookup: CDR1 SGHVS, CDR2 FNYEAQ. Trimming took 5 bases from V and 5 from J; bases not matched to a gene: 8. There are 14 residues in the CDR3. The V and J genes are TRBV7-6 and TRBJ2-5, with 7 bases that match TRBD1. Sequencing was carried out using blood. The origin of this receptor is a man aged 35 to 55 with Graves' hyperthyroidism that later progressed to Graves' ophthalmopathy. The CDR3 spells CASSARQGWETQYF. CDR3 DNA sequence: TGTGCCAGCAGCGCCCGACAGGGTTGGGAGACCCAGTACTTC.